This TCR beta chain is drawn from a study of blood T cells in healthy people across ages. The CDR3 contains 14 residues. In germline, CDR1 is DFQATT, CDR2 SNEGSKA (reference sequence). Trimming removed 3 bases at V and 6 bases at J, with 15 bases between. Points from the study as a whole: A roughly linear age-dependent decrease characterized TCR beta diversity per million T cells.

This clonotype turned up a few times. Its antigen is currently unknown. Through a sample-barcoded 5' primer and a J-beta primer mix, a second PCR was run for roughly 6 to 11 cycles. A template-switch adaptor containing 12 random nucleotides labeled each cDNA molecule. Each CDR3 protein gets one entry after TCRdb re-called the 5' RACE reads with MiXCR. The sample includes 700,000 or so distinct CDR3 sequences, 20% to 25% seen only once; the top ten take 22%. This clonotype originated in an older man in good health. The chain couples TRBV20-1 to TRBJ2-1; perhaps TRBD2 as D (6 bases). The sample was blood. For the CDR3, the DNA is TGCAGTGCTAGTAGCTGGGGAGGATTCAATGAGCAGTTCTTC. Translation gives CSASSWGGFNEQFF.